This TCR beta chain was obtained from a study of early T cells in non-severe SARS-CoV-2 infection. Study-level background: Chains from this unsorted whole-blood bulk RNA could not be paired.

Individual cDNA molecules carried attached unique molecular identifiers. One entry per CDR3 protein results from TCRdb running MiXCR on the 5' RACE reads. The table includes approximately 64,000 distinct CDR3 sequences, 20% detected once. The CDR3 has 15 amino acids. CDR1 is LGHDT, CDR2 YNNKEL, per germline (reference sequence). V was clipped by 5 bases and J by 1 base; unmatched bases: 7. This clonotype came up a few times. Its antigen remains unidentified. Findings and limits, study-wide: Anti-spike CD8 responses were favored by VDJdb matching, which missed private and CD4 specificities.

Material: whole blood, obtained at baseline. This receptor was identified in an adult who was a healthcare worker with PCR-confirmed SARS-CoV-2 infection or an uninfected control (not recorded which). The chain combines TRBV3-1 with TRBJ1-1; 7 nucleotides match TRBD1. The CDR3 coding sequence is TGTGCCAGCAGCGGCAGACAGGGTTCGAACACTGAAGCTTTCTTT. It codes for CASSGRQGSNTEAFF.